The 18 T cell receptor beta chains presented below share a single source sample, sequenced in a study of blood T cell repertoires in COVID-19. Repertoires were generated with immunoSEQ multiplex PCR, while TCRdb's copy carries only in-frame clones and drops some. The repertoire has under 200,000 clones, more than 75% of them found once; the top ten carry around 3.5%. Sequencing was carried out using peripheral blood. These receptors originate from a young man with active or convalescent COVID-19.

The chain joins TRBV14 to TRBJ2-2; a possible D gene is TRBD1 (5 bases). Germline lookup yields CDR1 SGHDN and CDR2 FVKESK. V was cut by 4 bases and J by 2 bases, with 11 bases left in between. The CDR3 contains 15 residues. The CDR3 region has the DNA TGTGCCAGCAGCCGACAGTTCTTAAACACCGGGGAGCTGTTTTTT. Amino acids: CASSRQFLNTGELFF.

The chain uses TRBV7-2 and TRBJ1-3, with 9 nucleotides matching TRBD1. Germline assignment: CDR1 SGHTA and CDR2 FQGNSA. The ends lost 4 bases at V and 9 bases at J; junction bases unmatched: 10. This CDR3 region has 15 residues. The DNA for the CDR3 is TGTGCCAGCAGCTCCCCGGGACAGGGTGGGTCCACCATATATTTT. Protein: CASSSPGQGGSTIYF.

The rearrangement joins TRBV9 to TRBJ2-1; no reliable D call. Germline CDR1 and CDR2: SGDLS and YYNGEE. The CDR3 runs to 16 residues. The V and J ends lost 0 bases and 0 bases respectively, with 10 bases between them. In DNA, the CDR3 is TGTGCCAGCAGCGTAGAATCGGTTATCTCCTACAATGAGCAGTTCTTC. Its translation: CASSVESVISYNEQFF.

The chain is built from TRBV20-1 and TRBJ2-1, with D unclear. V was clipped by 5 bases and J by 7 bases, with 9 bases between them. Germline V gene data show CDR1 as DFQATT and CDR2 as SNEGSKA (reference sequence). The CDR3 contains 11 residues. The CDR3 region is CSASTRNEQFF. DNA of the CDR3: TGCAGTGCTTCGACTCGGAATGAGCAGTTCTTC.

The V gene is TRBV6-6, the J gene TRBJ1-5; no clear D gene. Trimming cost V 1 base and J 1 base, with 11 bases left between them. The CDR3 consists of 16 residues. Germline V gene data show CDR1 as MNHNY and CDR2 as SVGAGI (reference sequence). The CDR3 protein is CASSYLSPESNQPQHF. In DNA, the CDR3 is TGTGCCAGCAGTTACTTGTCCCCGGAGAGCAATCAGCCCCAGCATTTT.

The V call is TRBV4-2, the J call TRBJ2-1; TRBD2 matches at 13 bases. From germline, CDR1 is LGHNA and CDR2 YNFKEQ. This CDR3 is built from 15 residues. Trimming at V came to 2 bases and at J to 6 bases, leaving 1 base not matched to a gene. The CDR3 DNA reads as TGTGCCAGCAGCCAAACTAGCGGGGGGGGCAATGAGCAGTTCTTC. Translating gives CASSQTSGGGNEQFF.

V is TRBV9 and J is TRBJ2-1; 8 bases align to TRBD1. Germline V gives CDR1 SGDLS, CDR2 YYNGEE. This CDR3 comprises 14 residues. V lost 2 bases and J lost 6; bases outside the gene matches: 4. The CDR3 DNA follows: TGTGCCAGCAGCGTCACGGACAGGGCCAATGAGCAGTTCTTC. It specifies CASSVTDRANEQFF.

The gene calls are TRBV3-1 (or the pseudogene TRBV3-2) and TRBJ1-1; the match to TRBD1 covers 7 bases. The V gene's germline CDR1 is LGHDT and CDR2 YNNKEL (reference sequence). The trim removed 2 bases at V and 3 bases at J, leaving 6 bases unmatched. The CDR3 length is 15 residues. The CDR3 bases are TGTGCCAGCAGCCAATTGACAGGGACGCACACTGAAGCTTTCTTT. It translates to CASSQLTGTHTEAFF.

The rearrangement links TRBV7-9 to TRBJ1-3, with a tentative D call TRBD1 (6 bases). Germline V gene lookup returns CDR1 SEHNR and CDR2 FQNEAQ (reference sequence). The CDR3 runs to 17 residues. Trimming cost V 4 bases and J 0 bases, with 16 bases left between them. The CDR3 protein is CASSSAMWTDSGNTIYF. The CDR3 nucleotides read TGTGCCAGCAGCTCCGCTATGTGGACAGACTCTGGAAACACCATATATTTT.

CDR3 region: CASSKTGHGNEKLFF. CDR3 DNA: TGTGCCAGCAGCAAAACGGGACACGGGAATGAAAAACTGTTTTTT. V is TRBV11-2 and J is TRBJ1-4; possible D gene TRBD1, 6 bases. The germline CDR1 and CDR2 sequences are SGHAT and FQNNGV. This CDR3 is 15 amino acids long. Trimming removed 5 bases from V and 5 bases from J, with 15 bases in between.

The CDR3 sequence: CASSQGVLGPTEAFF. The CDR3 DNA follows: TGTGCCAGCAGCCAAGGGGTATTGGGGCCCACTGAAGCTTTCTTT. The chain joins TRBV4-2 to TRBJ1-1; D is perhaps TRBD1 (5 bases). V dropped 1 base and J dropped 4 bases, with 13 bases sitting between them. CDR1 and CDR2 from the germline V gene are LGHNA and YNFKEQ. The CDR3 is 15 residues long.

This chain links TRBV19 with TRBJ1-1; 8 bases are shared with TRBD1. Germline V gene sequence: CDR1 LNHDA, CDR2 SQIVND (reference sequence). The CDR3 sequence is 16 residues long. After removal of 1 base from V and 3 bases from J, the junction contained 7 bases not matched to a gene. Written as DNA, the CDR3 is TGTGCCAGTAGTATAGGGGACAGGCGGCGATACACTGAAGCTTTCTTT. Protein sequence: CASSIGDRRRYTEAFF.

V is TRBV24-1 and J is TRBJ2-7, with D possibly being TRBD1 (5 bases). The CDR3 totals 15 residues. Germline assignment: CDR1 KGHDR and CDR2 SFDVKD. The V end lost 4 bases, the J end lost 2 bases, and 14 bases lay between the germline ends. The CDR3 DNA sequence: TGTGCCACCAGTGACCGCCACAGGAATGCCTACGAGCAGTACGTC. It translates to CATSDRHRNAYEQYV.

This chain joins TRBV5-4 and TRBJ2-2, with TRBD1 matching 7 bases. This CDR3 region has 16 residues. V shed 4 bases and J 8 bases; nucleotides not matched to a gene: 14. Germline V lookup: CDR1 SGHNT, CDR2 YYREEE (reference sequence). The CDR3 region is CASSVKRQGVPGELFF. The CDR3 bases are TGTGCCAGCAGCGTTAAACGACAGGGTGTTCCGGGGGAGCTGTTTTTT.

As DNA, the CDR3 is TGTGCCTGGAGTTTCCGGGAGGAAAAACTGTTTTTT. It encodes CAWSFREEKLFF. The chain employs TRBV30 and TRBJ1-4; D is undetermined. Germline CDR1 is GTSNPN and CDR2 is SVGIG (reference sequence). V shed 2 bases and J shed 8 bases, with 9 bases lying between them. The CDR3 length is 12 residues.

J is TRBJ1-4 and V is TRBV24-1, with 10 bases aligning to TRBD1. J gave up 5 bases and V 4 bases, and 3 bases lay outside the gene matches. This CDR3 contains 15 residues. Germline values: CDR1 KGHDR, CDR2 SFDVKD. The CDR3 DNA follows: TGTGCCACCAGTGACCCGGGACAGGGGAATGAAAAACTGTTTTTT. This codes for CATSDPGQGNEKLFF.

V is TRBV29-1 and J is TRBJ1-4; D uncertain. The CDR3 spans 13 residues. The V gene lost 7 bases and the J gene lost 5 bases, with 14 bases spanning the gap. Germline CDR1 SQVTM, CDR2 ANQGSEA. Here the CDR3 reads CSAAAGSNEKLFF. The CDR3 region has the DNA TGCAGCGCCGCGGCGGGATCCAATGAAAAACTGTTTTTT.

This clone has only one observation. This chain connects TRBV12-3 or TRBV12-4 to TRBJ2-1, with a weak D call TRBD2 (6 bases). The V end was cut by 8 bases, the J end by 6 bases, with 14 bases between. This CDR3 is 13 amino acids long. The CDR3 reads CASRVSSGNEQFF. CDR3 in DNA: TGTGCCAGCCGGGTTAGTAGCGGCAATGAGCAGTTCTTC.